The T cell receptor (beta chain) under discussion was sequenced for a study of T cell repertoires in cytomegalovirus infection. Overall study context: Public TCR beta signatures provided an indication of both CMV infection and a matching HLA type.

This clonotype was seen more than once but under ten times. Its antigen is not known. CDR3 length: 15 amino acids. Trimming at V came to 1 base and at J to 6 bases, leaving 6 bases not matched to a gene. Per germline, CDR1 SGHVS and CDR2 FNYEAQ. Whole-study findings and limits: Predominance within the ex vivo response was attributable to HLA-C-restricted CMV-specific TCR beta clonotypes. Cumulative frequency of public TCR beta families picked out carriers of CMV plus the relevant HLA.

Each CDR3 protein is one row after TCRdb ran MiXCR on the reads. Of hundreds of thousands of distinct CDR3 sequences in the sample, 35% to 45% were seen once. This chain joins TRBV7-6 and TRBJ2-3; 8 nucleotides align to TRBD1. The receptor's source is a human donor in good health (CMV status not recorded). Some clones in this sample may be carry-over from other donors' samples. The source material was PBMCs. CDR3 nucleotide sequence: TGTGCCAGCAGCTTAGAGGACAGGGTTCGGGATACGCAGTATTTT. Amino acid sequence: CASSLEDRVRDTQYF. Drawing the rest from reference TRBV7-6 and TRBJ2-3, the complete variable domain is GAGVSQSPRYKVTKRGQDVALRCDPISGHVSLYWYRQALGQGPEFLTYFNYEAQQDKSGLPNDRFSAERPEGSISTLTIQRTEQRDSAMYRCASSLEDRVRDTQYFGPGTRLTVL.